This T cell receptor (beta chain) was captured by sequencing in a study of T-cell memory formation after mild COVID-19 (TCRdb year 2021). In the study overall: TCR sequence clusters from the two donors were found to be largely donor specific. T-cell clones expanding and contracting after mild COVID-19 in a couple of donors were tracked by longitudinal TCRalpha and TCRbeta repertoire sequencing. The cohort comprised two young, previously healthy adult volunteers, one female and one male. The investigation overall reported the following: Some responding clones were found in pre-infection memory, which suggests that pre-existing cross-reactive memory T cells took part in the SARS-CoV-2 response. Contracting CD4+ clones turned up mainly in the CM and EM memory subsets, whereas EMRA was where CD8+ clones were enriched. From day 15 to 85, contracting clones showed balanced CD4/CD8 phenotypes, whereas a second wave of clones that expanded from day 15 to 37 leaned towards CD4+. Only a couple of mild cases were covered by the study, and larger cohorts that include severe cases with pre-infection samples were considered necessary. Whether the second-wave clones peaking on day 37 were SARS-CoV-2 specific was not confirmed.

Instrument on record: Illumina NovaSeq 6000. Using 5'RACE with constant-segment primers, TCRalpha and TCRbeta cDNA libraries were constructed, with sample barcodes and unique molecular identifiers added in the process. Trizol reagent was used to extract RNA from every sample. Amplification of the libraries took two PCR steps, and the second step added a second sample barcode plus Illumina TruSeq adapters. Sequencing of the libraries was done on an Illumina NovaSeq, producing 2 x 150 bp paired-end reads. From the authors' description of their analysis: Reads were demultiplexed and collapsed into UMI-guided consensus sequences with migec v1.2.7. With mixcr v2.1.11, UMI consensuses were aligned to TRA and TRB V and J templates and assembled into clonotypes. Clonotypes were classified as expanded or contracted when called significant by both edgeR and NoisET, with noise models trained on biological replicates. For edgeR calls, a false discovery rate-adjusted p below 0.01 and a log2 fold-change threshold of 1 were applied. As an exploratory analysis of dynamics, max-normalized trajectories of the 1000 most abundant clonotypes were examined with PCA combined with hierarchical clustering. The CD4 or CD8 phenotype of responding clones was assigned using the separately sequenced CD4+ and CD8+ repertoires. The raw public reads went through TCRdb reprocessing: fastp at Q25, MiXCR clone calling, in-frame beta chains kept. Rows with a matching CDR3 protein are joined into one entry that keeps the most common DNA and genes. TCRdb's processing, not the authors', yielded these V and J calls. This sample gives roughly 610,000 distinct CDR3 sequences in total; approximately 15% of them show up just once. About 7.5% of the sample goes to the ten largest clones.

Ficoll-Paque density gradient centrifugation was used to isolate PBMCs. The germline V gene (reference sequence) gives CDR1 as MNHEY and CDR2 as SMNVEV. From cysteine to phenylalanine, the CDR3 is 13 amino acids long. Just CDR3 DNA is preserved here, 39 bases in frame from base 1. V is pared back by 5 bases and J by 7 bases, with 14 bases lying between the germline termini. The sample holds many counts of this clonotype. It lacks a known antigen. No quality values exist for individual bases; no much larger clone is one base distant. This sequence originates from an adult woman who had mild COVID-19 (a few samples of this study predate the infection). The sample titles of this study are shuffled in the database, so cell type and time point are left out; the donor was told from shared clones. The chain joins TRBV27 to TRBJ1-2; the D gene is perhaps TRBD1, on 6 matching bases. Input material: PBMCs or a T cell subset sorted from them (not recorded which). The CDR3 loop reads CASSMGGQAGYTF. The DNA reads TGTGCCAGCAGTATGGGGGGGCAGGCTGGCTACACCTTC.